This T cell receptor (beta chain) originates from a study of cytomegalovirus exposure and HLA in healthy donors. Germline V CDR1 and CDR2: SGHNT, YENEEA. The CDR3 runs to 12 residues. V was shortened by 4 bases and J by 5 bases, with 8 bases between the two germline ends. Of note for this clone: Its matching antigen is unknown.

Use of 60 Vbeta and 13 Jbeta primers characterized the PCR. TCRdb keeps only in-frame clones here, not all; method: immunoSEQ multiplex PCR. Here the sample spans under 100,000 clones, about 77% being singletons. The donors (healthy individuals) were bone marrow donors. Broader study findings: Presence/absence analyses rested on an assumption that sequencing depth was roughly uniform across donors.

This sequence joins TRBV11-3 and TRBJ2-5; no clear D gene. Sequenced material: PBMCs. The clonotype comes from a man aged 50 to 59 in good health and CMV-seronegative. The CDR3 region is CASSSVVETQYF. The CDR3 DNA follows: TGTGCCAGCAGCTCGGTCGTCGAGACCCAGTACTTC.